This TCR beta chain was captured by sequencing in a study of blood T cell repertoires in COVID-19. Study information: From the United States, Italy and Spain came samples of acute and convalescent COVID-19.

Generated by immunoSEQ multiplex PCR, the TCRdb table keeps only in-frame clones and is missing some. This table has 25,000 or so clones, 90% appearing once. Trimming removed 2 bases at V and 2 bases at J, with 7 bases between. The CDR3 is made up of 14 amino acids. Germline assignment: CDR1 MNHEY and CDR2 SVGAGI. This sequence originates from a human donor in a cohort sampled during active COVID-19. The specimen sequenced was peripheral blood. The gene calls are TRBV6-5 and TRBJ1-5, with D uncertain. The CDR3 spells CASSYGQRNQPQHF. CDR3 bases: TGTGCCAGCAGTTACGGGCAGCGCAATCAGCCCCAGCATTTT.